This T cell receptor beta chain came from a study of blood T cells in healthy people across ages. Whole-study results and caveats: Naive and antigen-experienced cells were not separated, limiting conclusive comparison.

PCR was performed a second time for 7 to 11 cycles using a sample-barcoded 5' primer and a J-beta primer mix. TCRdb ran MiXCR on the 5' RACE reads and lists one entry per CDR3 protein. The data contain 1.5 million to 2 million distinct CDR3 sequences, roughly 28% of them singletons. CDR1 is SGHRS, CDR2 YFSETQ, per germline. The CDR3 is 11 amino acids. V lost 5 bases, J lost 6 bases, and 7 bases lay in between. This clonotype was recorded many times. Its antigen is still unknown. The V call is TRBV5-1, the J call TRBJ2-3; possible D gene TRBD2, 6 bases. This clonotype originated in a woman younger than 45 in good health. The specimen was blood. CDR3 sequence reads: CASREGDTQYF. CDR3 DNA: TGCGCCAGCAGGGAGGGGGATACGCAGTATTTT.